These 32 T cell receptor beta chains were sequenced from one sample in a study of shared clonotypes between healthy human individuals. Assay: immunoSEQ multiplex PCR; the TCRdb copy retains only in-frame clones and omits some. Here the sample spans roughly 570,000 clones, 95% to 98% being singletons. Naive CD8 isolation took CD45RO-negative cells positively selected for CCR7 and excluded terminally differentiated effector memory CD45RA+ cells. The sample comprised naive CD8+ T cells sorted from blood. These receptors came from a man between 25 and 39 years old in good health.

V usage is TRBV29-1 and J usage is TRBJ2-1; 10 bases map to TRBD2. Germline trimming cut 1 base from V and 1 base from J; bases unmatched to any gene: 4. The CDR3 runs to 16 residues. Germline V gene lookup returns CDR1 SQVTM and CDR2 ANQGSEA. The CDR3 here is CSVEGASGRSYNEQFF. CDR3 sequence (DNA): TGCAGCGTTGAAGGTGCTAGCGGGAGATCCTACAATGAGCAGTTCTTC.

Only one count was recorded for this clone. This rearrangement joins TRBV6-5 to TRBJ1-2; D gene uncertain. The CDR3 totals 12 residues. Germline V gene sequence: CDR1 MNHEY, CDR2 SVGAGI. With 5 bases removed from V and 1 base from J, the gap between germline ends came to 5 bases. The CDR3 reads CASSPDNYGYTF. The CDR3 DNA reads TGTGCCAGCAGTCCAGATAACTATGGCTACACCTTC.

This CDR3 reads CASSRDRVVDLNEQFF. CDR3 DNA sequence: TGTGCCAGCAGTCGTGACAGGGTTGTAGACCTAAATGAGCAGTTCTTC. The chain couples TRBV7-9 to TRBJ2-1; 7 nucleotides align to TRBD1. From germline, CDR1 is SEHNR and CDR2 FQNEAQ (reference sequence). Trimming cost V 6 bases and J 7 bases; bases outside gene matches: 15. The CDR3 sequence is 16 residues long.

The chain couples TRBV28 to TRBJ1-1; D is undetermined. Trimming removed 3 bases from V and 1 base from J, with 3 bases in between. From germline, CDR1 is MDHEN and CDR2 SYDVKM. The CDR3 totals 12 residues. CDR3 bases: TGTGCCAGCAGTTTTAGGAACACTGAAGCTTTCTTT. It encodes CASSFRNTEAFF.

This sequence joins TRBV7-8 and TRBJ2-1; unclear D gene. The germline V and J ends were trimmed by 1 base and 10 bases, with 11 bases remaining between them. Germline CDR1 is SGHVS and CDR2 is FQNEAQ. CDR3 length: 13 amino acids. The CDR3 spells CASSLGPVGEQFF. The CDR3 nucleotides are TGTGCCAGCAGCTTAGGTCCCGTCGGAGAGCAGTTCTTC.

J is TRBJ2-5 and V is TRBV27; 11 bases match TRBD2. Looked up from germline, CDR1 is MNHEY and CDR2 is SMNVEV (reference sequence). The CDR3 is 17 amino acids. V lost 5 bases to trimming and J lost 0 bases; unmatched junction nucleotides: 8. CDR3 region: CASSLGTSGVHQETQYF. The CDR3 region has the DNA TGTGCCAGCAGTCTCGGGACTAGCGGAGTCCACCAAGAGACCCAGTACTTC.

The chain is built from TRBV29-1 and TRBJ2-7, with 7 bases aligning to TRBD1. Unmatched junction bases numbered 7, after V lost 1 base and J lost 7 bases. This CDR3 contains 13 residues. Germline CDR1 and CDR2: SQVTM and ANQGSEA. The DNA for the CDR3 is TGCAGCGTTGAAGTGATAGGGGGCAGTGAGCAGTACTTC. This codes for CSVEVIGGSEQYF.

The CDR3 sequence: CASAPGRSGANVLTF. Here the CDR3 DNA reads TGTGCCAGCGCCCCAGGGCGTTCTGGGGCCAACGTCCTGACTTTC. This sequence joins TRBV6-5 and TRBJ2-6; D perhaps matches TRBD1 (5 bases). The germline V and J ends were trimmed by 8 bases and 1 base, with 12 bases remaining between them. This CDR3 contains 15 residues. Germline V gene sequence: CDR1 MNHEY, CDR2 SVGAGI.

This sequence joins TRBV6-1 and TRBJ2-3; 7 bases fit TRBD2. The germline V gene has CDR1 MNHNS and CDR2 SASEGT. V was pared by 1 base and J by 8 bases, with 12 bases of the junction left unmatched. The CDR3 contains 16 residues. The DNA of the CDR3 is TGTGCCAGCAGTGAAGGGGCGGGAGTGGGTTTGAGTACGCAGTATTTT. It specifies CASSEGAGVGLSTQYF.

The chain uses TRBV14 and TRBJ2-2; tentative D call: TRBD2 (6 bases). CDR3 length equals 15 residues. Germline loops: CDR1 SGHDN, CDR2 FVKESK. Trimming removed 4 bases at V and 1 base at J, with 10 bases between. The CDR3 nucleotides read TGTGCCAGCAGCCTGGACTATTGGAACACCGGGGAGCTGTTTTTT. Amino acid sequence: CASSLDYWNTGELFF.

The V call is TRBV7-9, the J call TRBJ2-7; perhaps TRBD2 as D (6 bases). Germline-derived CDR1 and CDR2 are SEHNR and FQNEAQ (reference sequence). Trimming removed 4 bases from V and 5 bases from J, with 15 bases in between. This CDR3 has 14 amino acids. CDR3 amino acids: CASSYRTTSHEQYF. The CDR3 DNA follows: TGTGCCAGCAGCTACCGGACTACATCCCACGAGCAGTACTTC.

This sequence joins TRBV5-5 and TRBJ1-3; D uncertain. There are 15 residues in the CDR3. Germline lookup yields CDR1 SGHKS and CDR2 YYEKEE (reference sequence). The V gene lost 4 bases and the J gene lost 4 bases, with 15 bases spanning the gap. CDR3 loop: CASSPSTMTGNTIYF. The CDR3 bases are TGTGCCAGCAGCCCCTCGACAATGACGGGAAACACCATATATTTT.

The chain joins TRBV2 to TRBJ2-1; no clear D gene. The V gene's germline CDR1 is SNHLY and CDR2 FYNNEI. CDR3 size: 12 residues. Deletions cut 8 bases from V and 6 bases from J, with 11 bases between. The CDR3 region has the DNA TGTGCCAGCTATAGGACCTTCAATGAGCAGTTCTTC. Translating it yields CASYRTFNEQFF.

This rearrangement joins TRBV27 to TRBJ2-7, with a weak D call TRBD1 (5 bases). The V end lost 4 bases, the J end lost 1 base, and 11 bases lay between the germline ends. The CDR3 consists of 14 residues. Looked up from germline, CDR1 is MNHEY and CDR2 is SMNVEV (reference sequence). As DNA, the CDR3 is TGTGCCAGCAGTTCAGGGCAGAAATCCTACGAGCAGTACTTC. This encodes CASSSGQKSYEQYF.

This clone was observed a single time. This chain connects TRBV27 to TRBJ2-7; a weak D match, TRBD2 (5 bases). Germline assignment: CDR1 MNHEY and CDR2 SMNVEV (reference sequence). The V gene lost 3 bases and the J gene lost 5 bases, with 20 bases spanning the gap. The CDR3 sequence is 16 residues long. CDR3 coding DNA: TGTGCCAGCAGTTTTATTTTTTCGGGGAAATCGGACGAGCAGTACTTC. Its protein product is CASSFIFSGKSDEQYF.

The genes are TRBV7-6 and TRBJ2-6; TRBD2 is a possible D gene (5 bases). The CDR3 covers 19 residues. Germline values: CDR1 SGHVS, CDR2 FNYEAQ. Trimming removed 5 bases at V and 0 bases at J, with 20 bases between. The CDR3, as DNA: TGTGCCAGCAGCCAGCCGTTGGGAGCGCCTCTCTCTGGGGCCAACGTCCTGACTTTC. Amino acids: CASSQPLGAPLSGANVLTF.

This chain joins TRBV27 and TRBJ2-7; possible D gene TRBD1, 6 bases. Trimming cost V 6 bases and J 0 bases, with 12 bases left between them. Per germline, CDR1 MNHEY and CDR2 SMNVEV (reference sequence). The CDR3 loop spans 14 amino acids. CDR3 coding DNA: TGTGCCAGCAGCTATTTGGACAGCTCCTACGAGCAGTACTTC. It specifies CASSYLDSSYEQYF.

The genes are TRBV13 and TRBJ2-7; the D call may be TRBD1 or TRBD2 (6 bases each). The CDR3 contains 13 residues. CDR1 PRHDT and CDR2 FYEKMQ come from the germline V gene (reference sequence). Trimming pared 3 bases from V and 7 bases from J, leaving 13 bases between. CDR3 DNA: TGTGCCAGCAGCTTTACGGGGGCGGGAGAGCAGTACTTC. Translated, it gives CASSFTGAGEQYF.

CDR3: CASSRGYGYTF. CDR3 in DNA: TGTGCCAGCAGTCGGGGCTATGGCTACACCTTC. The V gene is TRBV25-1, the J gene TRBJ1-2; D is uncertain. The CDR3 is made up of 11 amino acids. Germline CDR1 MGHDK, CDR2 SYGVNS. V lost 5 bases and J lost 4, with 5 bases in between.

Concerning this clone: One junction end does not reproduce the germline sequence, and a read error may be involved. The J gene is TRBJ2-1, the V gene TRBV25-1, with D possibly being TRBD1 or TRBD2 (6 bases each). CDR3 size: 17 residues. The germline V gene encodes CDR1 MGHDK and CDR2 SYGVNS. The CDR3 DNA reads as TGTGCCAGCAGCGAATATATCGGGGGCAACTCCTACAATGAGCAGTTCTTC. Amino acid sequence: CASSEYIGGNSYNEQFF.

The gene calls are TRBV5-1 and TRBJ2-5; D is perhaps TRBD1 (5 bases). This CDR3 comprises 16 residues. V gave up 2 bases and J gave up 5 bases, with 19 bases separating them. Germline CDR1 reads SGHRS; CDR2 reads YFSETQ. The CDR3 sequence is CASSLGVALPTETQYF. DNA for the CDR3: TGCGCCAGCAGCTTAGGGGTGGCGCTCCCAACGGAGACCCAGTACTTC. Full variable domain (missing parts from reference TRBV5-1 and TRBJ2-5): KAGVTQTPRYLIKTRGQQVTLSCSPISGHRSVSWYQQTPGQGLQFLFEYFSETQRNKGNFPGRFSGRQFSNSRSEMNVSTLELGDSALYLCASSLGVALPTETQYFGPGTRLLVL.

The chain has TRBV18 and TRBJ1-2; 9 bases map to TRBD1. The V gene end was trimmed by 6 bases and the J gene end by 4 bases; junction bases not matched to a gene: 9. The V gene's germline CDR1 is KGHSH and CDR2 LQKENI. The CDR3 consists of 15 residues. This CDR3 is CASSLGQGTFYGYTF. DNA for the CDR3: TGTGCCAGCTCTCTTGGACAGGGGACGTTCTATGGCTACACCTTC.

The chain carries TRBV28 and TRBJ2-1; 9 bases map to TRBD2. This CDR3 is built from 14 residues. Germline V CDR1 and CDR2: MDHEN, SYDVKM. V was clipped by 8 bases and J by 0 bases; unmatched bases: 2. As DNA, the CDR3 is TGTGCCAGCGAGCGGGAGGTCTCCTACAATGAGCAGTTCTTC. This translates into CASEREVSYNEQFF.

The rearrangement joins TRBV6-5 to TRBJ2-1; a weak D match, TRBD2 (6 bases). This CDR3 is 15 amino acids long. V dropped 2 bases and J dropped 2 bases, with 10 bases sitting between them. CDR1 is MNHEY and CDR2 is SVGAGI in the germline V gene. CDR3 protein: CASSYVGGTYNEQFF. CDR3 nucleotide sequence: TGTGCCAGCAGTTACGTGGGGGGAACCTACAATGAGCAGTTCTTC.

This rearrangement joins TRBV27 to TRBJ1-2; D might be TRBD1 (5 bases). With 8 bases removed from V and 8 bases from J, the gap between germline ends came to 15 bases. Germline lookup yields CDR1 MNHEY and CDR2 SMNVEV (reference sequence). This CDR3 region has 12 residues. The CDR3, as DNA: TGTGCCAGCTTGGGGACTGGGGAGGGCTACACCTTC. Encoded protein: CASLGTGEGYTF.

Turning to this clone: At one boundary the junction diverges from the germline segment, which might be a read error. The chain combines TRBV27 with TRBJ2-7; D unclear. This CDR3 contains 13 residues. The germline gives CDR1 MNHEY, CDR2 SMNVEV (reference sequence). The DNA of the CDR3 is TGTGCCGGCAGTTTAGGCCGCTCCTACGAGCAGTACTTC. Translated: CAGSLGRSYEQYF.

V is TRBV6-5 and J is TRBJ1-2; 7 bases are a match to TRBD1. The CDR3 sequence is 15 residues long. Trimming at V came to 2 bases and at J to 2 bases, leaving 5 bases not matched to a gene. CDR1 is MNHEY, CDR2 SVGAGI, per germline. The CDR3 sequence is CASSYARTGNYGYTF. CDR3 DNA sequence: TGTGCCAGCAGTTACGCCCGGACAGGCAACTATGGCTACACCTTC.

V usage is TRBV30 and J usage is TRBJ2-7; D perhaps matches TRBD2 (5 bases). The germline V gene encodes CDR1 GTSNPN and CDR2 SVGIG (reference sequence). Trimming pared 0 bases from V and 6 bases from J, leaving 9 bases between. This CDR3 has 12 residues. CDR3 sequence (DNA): TGTGCCTGGAGTGTACCCGGGATCGAGCAGTACTTC. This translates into CAWSVPGIEQYF.

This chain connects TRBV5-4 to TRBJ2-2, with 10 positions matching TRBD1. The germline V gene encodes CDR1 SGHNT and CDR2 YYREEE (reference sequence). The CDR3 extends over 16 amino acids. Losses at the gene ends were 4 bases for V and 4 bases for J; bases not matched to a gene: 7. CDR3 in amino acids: CASSGPGQGFTGELFF. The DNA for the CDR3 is TGTGCCAGCAGCGGTCCGGGACAGGGGTTCACCGGGGAGCTGTTTTTT.

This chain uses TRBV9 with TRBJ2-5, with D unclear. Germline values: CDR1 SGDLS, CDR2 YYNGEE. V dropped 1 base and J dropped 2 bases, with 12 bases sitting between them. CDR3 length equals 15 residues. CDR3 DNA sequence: TGTGCCAGCAGCGTATTTGGATTGATTCAAGAGACCCAGTACTTC. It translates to CASSVFGLIQETQYF.

DNA for the CDR3: TGTGCCAGCAGTCTCCTTTCCTCTCGTTACATTCAGTACTTC. Translation: CASSLLSSRYIQYF. The rearrangement uses TRBV28 and TRBJ2-4, with D uncertain. This CDR3 comprises 14 residues. Trimming left V 5 bases short and J 8 bases short, with 16 bases between. Germline V gives CDR1 MDHEN, CDR2 SYDVKM.

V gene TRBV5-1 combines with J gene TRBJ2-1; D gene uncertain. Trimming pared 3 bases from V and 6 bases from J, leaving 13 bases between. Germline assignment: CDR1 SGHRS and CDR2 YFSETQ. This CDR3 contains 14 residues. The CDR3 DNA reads TGCGCCAGCAGCTCTCCCGAAAACCTCAATGAGCAGTTCTTC. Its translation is CASSSPENLNEQFF.